The 10 T cell receptor beta chains below all came from one sample that was sequenced in a study of T cells after yellow fever vaccination. TCRdb reprocessed the 5' RACE reads via MiXCR and lists one record per CDR3 protein. The sample yields some 250,000 distinct CDR3 sequences, roughly 3.7% seen once. The material was PBMCs, obtained 15 days after the yellow fever booster vaccination. These receptors were obtained from a man aged 18 to 29 who received the YFV17D yellow fever vaccine.

This clonotype occurred many times. The genes are TRBV5-5 and TRBJ1-3; D unresolved. Trimming took off 2 bases at V and 0 bases at J, with 9 bases between the two ends. The CDR3 is made up of 15 amino acids. CDR1 is SGHKS and CDR2 is YYEKEE in the germline V gene (reference sequence). The CDR3 sequence is CASSLSTGSGNTIYF. CDR3 sequence (DNA): TGTGCCAGCAGCTTATCAACCGGCTCTGGAAACACCATATATTTT.

This clonotype was picked up many times. The V call is TRBV5-1, the J call TRBJ2-3; tentative D call: TRBD1 (6 bases). The CDR3 runs 15 residues. Trimming cost V 0 bases and J 1 base, with 9 bases left between them. Germline lookup yields CDR1 SGHRS and CDR2 YFSETQ. CDR3 sequence (DNA): TGCGCCAGCAGCTTGGCGGGACAACGCACAGATACGCAGTATTTT. This encodes CASSLAGQRTDTQYF. The full variable domain, with the rest looked up from reference TRBV5-1 and TRBJ2-3, is KAGVTQTPRYLIKTRGQQVTLSCSPISGHRSVSWYQQTPGQGLQFLFEYFSETQRNKGNFPGRFSGRQFSNSRSEMNVSTLELGDSALYLCASSLAGQRTDTQYFGPGTRLTVL.

This clonotype showed up many times. V is TRBV5-1 and J is TRBJ2-7; 8 bases match TRBD2. CDR1 is SGHRS and CDR2 is YFSETQ in the germline V gene. The CDR3 runs to 14 residues. With V trimmed by 0 bases and J by 5 bases, 4 bases remained unmatched. For the CDR3, the DNA is TGCGCCAGCAGCTTGGAGACTAGCGCAGACGAGCAGTACTTC. Its translation is CASSLETSADEQYF. Full variable domain (remainder filled in from reference TRBV5-1 and TRBJ2-7): KAGVTQTPRYLIKTRGQQVTLSCSPISGHRSVSWYQQTPGQGLQFLFEYFSETQRNKGNFPGRFSGRQFSNSRSEMNVSTLELGDSALYLCASSLETSADEQYFGPGTRLTVT.

This clonotype was observed at least ten times. The V call is TRBV5-1, the J call TRBJ2-5; D ambiguous. The CDR3 loop spans 15 amino acids. The germline V gene has CDR1 SGHRS and CDR2 YFSETQ. Trimming stripped 0 bases from V and 5 bases from J, with 14 bases between. The CDR3 reads CASSLESSDWETQYF. The CDR3 DNA reads TGCGCCAGCAGCTTGGAGAGTAGTGACTGGGAGACCCAGTACTTC. Looking up the rest from reference TRBV5-1 and TRBJ2-5 gives the full variable domain: KAGVTQTPRYLIKTRGQQVTLSCSPISGHRSVSWYQQTPGQGLQFLFEYFSETQRNKGNFPGRFSGRQFSNSRSEMNVSTLELGDSALYLCASSLESSDWETQYFGPGTRLLVL.

This clonotype was observed a handful of times. This chain connects TRBV2 to TRBJ2-5; D might be TRBD2 (6 bases). V was trimmed by 6 bases and J by 3 bases, leaving 14 bases between them. The CDR3 has 14 amino acids. Per germline, CDR1 SNHLY and CDR2 FYNNEI. CDR3 residues: CASRVRDWEETQYF. CDR3 in DNA: TGTGCCAGCAGAGTTAGGGACTGGGAAGAGACCCAGTACTTC.

This clonotype was counted at least ten times. V usage is TRBV6-5 and J usage is TRBJ1-3; no clear D. V lost 8 bases to trimming and J lost 4 bases, with 12 bases between them. In germline, CDR1 is MNHEY, CDR2 SVGAGI. This CDR3 is 13 amino acids long. As DNA, the CDR3 is TGTGCCAGCCTTCGGGTCGGGGGAAACACCATATATTTT. This gives the protein CASLRVGGNTIYF.

This clonotype was found many times. This chain's CDR3 is CASSWRSGDVIPDTQYF. CDR3 nucleotide sequence: TGTGCCAGCAGTTGGAGGAGCGGGGACGTGATCCCGGATACGCAGTATTTT. The rearrangement links TRBV7-2 to TRBJ2-3, with 7 nucleotides matching TRBD2. The germline V gene has CDR1 SGHTA and CDR2 FQGNSA. The CDR3 is made up of 17 amino acids. The V gene end was trimmed by 6 bases and the J gene end by 6 bases; junction bases not matched to a gene: 18. The entire variable domain, with the rest obtained from reference TRBV7-2 and TRBJ2-3, is as follows: GAGVSQSPSNKVTEKGKDVELRCDPISGHTALYWYRQSLGQGLEFLIYFQGNSAPDKSGLPSDRFSAERTGGSVSTLTIQRTQQEDSAVYLCASSWRSGDVIPDTQYFGPGTRLTVL.

The table lists this clonotype with many counts. The chain is built from TRBV4-2 and TRBJ2-3, with D perhaps TRBD2 (6 bases). Germline CDR1 and CDR2: LGHNA and YNFKEQ. The CDR3 consists of 16 residues. V was cut by 1 base and J by 0 bases, with 11 bases left in between. The CDR3 is CASSQVGSGSTDTQYF. Written as DNA, the CDR3 is TGTGCCAGCAGCCAAGTGGGTAGCGGAAGCACAGATACGCAGTATTTT.

This clonotype was observed many times. The rearrangement joins TRBV4-2 to TRBJ2-7; TRBD1 agrees at 9 bases. The germline CDR1 and CDR2 sequences are LGHNA and YNFKEQ. After removal of 3 bases from V and 5 bases from J, the junction contained 5 bases not matched to a gene. The CDR3 runs 14 residues. The CDR3 bases are TGTGCCAGCAGCCAGGCCGGGACAGGGAACGAGCAGTACTTC. Amino acid sequence: CASSQAGTGNEQYF.

This clonotype was seen a few times. The gene calls are TRBV3-2 and TRBJ1-2; the table's D call, TRBD1, has no DNA check behind it. TRBV3-2 is a known pseudogene. The CDR3 is 15 residues long. The CDR3, as DNA: TGTGCCAGCAGCCAAGATTCCGGACACTTACCACGCTACACCTTC. Protein product: CASSQDSGHLPRYTF.